The sequence of this T cell receptor (beta chain) was determined in a study of blood T cells in healthy people across ages. This clonotype has a handful of counts. A second PCR of 7 to 11 cycles used a sample-barcoded 5' primer and a J-beta primer mix. TCRdb itself ran the 5' RACE reads through MiXCR, one entry per CDR3 protein. The sample yields approximately 320,000 distinct CDR3 sequences, around 27% seen once. Germline trimming cut 4 bases from V and 0 bases from J; bases unmatched to any gene: 8. Germline CDR1 and CDR2: SGHRS and YFSETQ. The CDR3 totals 17 residues. The clonotype comes from a woman in her 70s in good health. Source material: blood. This chain joins TRBV5-1 and TRBJ2-7; 12 bases are shared with TRBD2. The CDR3 loop is CASSKTGTSGSSYEQYF. DNA of the CDR3: TGCGCCAGCAGCAAGACCGGGACTAGCGGGTCCTCCTACGAGCAGTACTTC. Full variable domain (rest looked up from reference TRBV5-1 and TRBJ2-7): KAGVTQTPRYLIKTRGQQVTLSCSPISGHRSVSWYQQTPGQGLQFLFEYFSETQRNKGNFPGRFSGRQFSNSRSEMNVSTLELGDSALYLCASSKTGTSGSSYEQYFGPGTRLTVT.